This T cell receptor (beta chain) was sequenced for a study of CD8 T cells in Susac syndrome. The germline V gene encodes CDR1 DFQATT and CDR2 SNEGSKA (reference sequence). Trimming left V 6 bases short and J 2 bases short, with 19 bases between. CDR3 length: 16 residues. RNA, at about 0.45 to 1 ug, was reverse transcribed with random hexamers. MiXCR, run by TCRdb on the immunoSEQ multiplex PCR reads, gives a single entry per CDR3 protein. The repertoire has around 150,000 distinct CDR3 sequences, roughly 95% of them found once; the top ten carry approximately 0.094%. This clonotype was obtained from a human donor with multiple sclerosis. The sample comprised CD4+ T cells from PBMCs. The chain has TRBV20-1 and TRBJ2-2; D is possibly TRBD1 or TRBD2 (6 bases each). CDR3 loop: CSARDVGGANTGELFF. The CDR3 nucleotides read TGCAGTGCGAGGGACGTGGGGGGCGCAAACACCGGGGAGCTGTTTTTT.